The 27 T cell receptor beta chains below come from one sample, sequenced in a study of blood T cell repertoires in COVID-19. The method was immunoSEQ multiplex PCR; TCRdb's version includes in-frame clones alone and lacks a portion of them. The data contain fewer than 250,000 clones, over 80% of them singletons. Sequenced: peripheral blood. Source of these receptors: a human donor in a cohort sampled during active COVID-19.

This clone came up once. The V and J genes are TRBV5-1 and TRBJ1-1; a possible D gene is TRBD1 (6 bases). This CDR3 has 15 amino acids. CDR1 and CDR2 from the germline V gene are SGHRS and YFSETQ. Trimming pared 5 bases from V and 5 bases from J, leaving 19 bases between. The CDR3 region is CASRPPLQGRTEAFF. As DNA, the CDR3 is TGCGCCAGCAGACCTCCGTTGCAGGGGCGGACTGAAGCTTTCTTT.

V and J are TRBV19 and TRBJ2-3, with TRBD2 matching over 12 bases. Germline CDR1 reads LNHDA; CDR2 reads SQIVND (reference sequence). The V segment lost 7 bases and the J segment 3 bases; nucleotides outside the gene matches: 5. The CDR3 covers 15 residues. The CDR3 DNA sequence: TGTGCCAGTACCTCAGGGACTAGCGGGACAGATACGCAGTATTTT. It encodes CASTSGTSGTDTQYF.

The V call is TRBV27, the J call TRBJ1-3, with D perhaps TRBD1 (6 bases). The ends were cut back, 0 bases at V and 4 bases at J, with 10 bases in the middle. The CDR3 is 15 residues long. Germline V gives CDR1 MNHEY, CDR2 SMNVEV (reference sequence). CDR3 DNA: TGTGCCAGCAGTTTATCCGCAGGGGCAGGAAACACCATATATTTT. Amino acid sequence: CASSLSAGAGNTIYF.

The rearrangement links TRBV6-2 or TRBV6-3 to TRBJ1-5; D gene unclear. CDR1 is MNHEY, CDR2 SVGEGT, per germline. This CDR3 spans 15 amino acids. Trimming stripped 2 bases from V and 0 bases from J, with 8 bases between. The CDR3 loop reads CASSYDTYSNQPQHF. CDR3 nucleotides: TGTGCCAGCAGTTACGACACCTATAGCAATCAGCCCCAGCATTTT.

This sequence joins TRBV5-1 and TRBJ2-1; D might be TRBD1 (5 bases). Trimming took off 5 bases at V and 6 bases at J, with 15 bases between the two ends. CDR3 length: 14 amino acids. CDR1 is SGHRS and CDR2 is YFSETQ in the germline V gene. The CDR3: CASSTHRLGNEQFF. In DNA, the CDR3 is TGCGCCAGCAGTACCCACAGGCTCGGCAATGAGCAGTTCTTC.

This chain uses TRBV10-3 with TRBJ1-4; tentative D call: TRBD1 (5 bases). The CDR3 covers 13 residues. Per germline, CDR1 ENHRY and CDR2 SYGVKD. Trimming removed 6 bases from V and 7 bases from J, with 12 bases in between. CDR3 protein: CAIRGGVGEKLFF. The CDR3 nucleotides read TGTGCCATCAGGGGGGGTGTTGGTGAAAAACTGTTTTTT.

This clone has a handful of counts. The chain employs TRBV5-1 and TRBJ2-2; 9 nucleotides align to TRBD1. The junction had 5 bases not matched to a gene; V was cut back by 4 bases and J by 1 base. CDR3 length: 16 amino acids. Germline CDR1 is SGHRS and CDR2 is YFSETQ. The CDR3 region is CASSPGDRVNTGELFF. The DNA of the CDR3 is TGCGCCAGCAGCCCAGGGGACAGGGTGAACACCGGGGAGCTGTTTTTT.

The V and J genes are TRBV27 and TRBJ2-7; no clear D. Germline values: CDR1 MNHEY, CDR2 SMNVEV (reference sequence). The CDR3 totals 15 residues. The ends were cut back, 6 bases at V and 1 base at J, with 16 bases in the middle. CDR3 region: CASSSQAGQSYEQYF. For the CDR3, the DNA is TGTGCCAGCAGCTCCCAGGCAGGCCAGTCCTACGAGCAGTACTTC.

The gene calls are TRBV4-1 and TRBJ2-1, with TRBD2 matching 9 bases. CDR1 and CDR2 from the germline V gene are MGHRA and YSYEKL. The CDR3 extends over 16 amino acids. V was clipped by 1 base and J by 3 bases; unmatched bases: 4. The CDR3, as DNA: TGCGCCAGCAGCCAAGGAAGGACTAGCGTCTACAATGAGCAGTTCTTC. This translates into CASSQGRTSVYNEQFF.

V gene TRBV24-1 combines with J gene TRBJ2-1, with 9 bases identical to TRBD2. In germline, CDR1 is KGHDR, CDR2 SFDVKD. V dropped 9 bases and J dropped 7; count of bases not matched to a gene: 6. The CDR3 totals 13 residues. The CDR3 region has the DNA TGTGCCACCGAGCTTAGCGGGAGTAATGAGCAGTTCTTC. Protein: CATELSGSNEQFF.

The chain has TRBV24-1 and TRBJ2-3; D possibly corresponds to TRBD2 (5 bases). The CDR3 has 13 residues. Trimming cost V 7 bases and J 3 bases, with 10 bases left between them. Per germline, CDR1 KGHDR and CDR2 SFDVKD. The CDR3 loop is CATRGSGTDTQYF. In DNA form, the CDR3 reads TGTGCCACCAGGGGGAGTGGGACAGATACGCAGTATTTT.

V gene TRBV6-5 combines with J gene TRBJ2-7; no definite D call. This CDR3 has 14 amino acids. From germline, CDR1 is MNHEY and CDR2 SVGAGI. Trimming cost V 8 bases and J 5 bases, with 19 bases left between them. The CDR3 sequence: CASPRGTVVDEQYF. DNA of the CDR3: TGTGCCAGCCCGCGAGGTACCGTGGTCGACGAGCAGTACTTC.

This chain connects TRBV28 to TRBJ2-5, with 9 bases aligning to TRBD1. Germline V gene data show CDR1 as MDHEN and CDR2 as SYDVKM. Trimming took 5 bases from V and 4 from J; bases not matched to a gene: 17. This CDR3 has 18 residues. The CDR3 spells CASSAAHRDRENGETQYF. CDR3 in DNA: TGTGCCAGCAGTGCCGCGCACCGGGACAGGGAAAATGGAGAGACCCAGTACTTC.

Here the CDR3 DNA reads TGTGCCAGCAGGGTGGAGGGCTATAATTCACCCCTCCACTTT. It yields the protein CASRVEGYNSPLHF. The chain combines TRBV27 with TRBJ1-6; D call uncertain. Germline CDR1 MNHEY, CDR2 SMNVEV (reference sequence). V gave up 6 bases and J gave up 3 bases, with 9 bases separating them. CDR3 length equals 14 residues.

The chain recombines TRBV10-2 with TRBJ2-3, with 10 bases that match TRBD1. The CDR3 covers 16 residues. Per germline, CDR1 WSHSY and CDR2 SAAADI. The V gene end was trimmed by 6 bases and the J gene end by 2 bases; junction bases not matched to a gene: 8. CDR3 sequence reads: CASRPRTGGYTDTQYF. The CDR3, as DNA: TGCGCCAGCAGACCCCGGACAGGGGGTTACACAGATACGCAGTATTTT.

This sequence joins TRBV16 and TRBJ2-2; possibly TRBD1 for D (5 bases). The CDR3 is 16 amino acids. The ends were cut back, 4 bases at V and 1 base at J, with 13 bases in the middle. Germline CDR1 reads KGHSY; CDR2 reads FQNENV. The CDR3 DNA reads TGTGCCAGCAGCCTTAAAGGCAGGGTGAACACCGGGGAGCTGTTTTTT. Amino acids: CASSLKGRVNTGELFF.

The chain has TRBV19 and TRBJ1-1; no definite D call. V dropped 0 bases and J dropped 4 bases, with 6 bases sitting between them. CDR1 LNHDA and CDR2 SQIVND come from the germline V gene (reference sequence). The CDR3 length is 13 residues. In DNA, the CDR3 is TGTGCCAGTAGTATAGAACTGGTCACTGAAGCTTTCTTT. Amino acid sequence: CASSIELVTEAFF.

The chain carries TRBV30 and TRBJ1-6; TRBD1 agrees at 10 bases. The CDR3 has 15 amino acids. From germline, CDR1 is GTSNPN and CDR2 SVGIG (reference sequence). V was clipped by 6 bases and J by 10 bases; unmatched bases: 12. The CDR3 bases are TGTGCCTGTCCTGGGACAGGGGCTGTTGGGTCACCCCTCCACTTT. As protein: CACPGTGAVGSPLHF.

This clone was seen a few times. This specimen includes other DNA sequences encoding the same CDR3. J is TRBJ2-5 and V is TRBV18, with a weak D call TRBD2 (5 bases). The V end lost 3 bases, the J end lost 4 bases, and 9 bases lay between the germline ends. The CDR3 extends over 13 amino acids. Germline V gene lookup returns CDR1 KGHSH and CDR2 LQKENI. CDR3: CASSPPGVETQYF. CDR3 in DNA: TGTGCCAGCTCACCTCCCGGGGTAGAGACCCAGTACTTC.

The genes are TRBV9 and TRBJ1-4, with TRBD1 matching over 10 bases. This CDR3 region has 15 residues. V was pared by 3 bases and J by 4 bases, with 3 bases of the junction left unmatched. Germline assignment: CDR1 SGDLS and CDR2 YYNGEE. The CDR3 DNA is TGTGCCAGCAGCGCCTGGACAGGGGGTAATGAAAAACTGTTTTTT. This sequence encodes CASSAWTGGNEKLFF.

The chain combines TRBV19 with TRBJ2-1, with 9 bases matching TRBD2. Trimming removed 7 bases from V and 3 bases from J; junction bases left unmatched: 7. In germline, CDR1 is LNHDA, CDR2 SQIVND (reference sequence). The CDR3 spans 15 residues. DNA for the CDR3: TGTGCCAGTACGGGCGGGAGGGCTTTCTACAATGAGCAGTTCTTC. It yields the protein CASTGGRAFYNEQFF.

This sequence joins TRBV5-4 and TRBJ2-5; TRBD2 matches 8 bases. V lost 4 bases, J lost 2 bases, and 13 bases stayed unmatched. The CDR3 length is 17 residues. CDR1 and CDR2 (germline): SGHNT, YYREEE (reference sequence). As DNA, the CDR3 is TGTGCCAGCAGCGAATGGAAGGGGACTAGAGTTCAAGAGACCCAGTACTTC. Translation gives CASSEWKGTRVQETQYF. The complete variable domain, with remaining parts taken from reference TRBV5-4 and TRBJ2-5, reads ETGVTQSPTHLIKTRGQQVTLRCSSQSGHNTVSWYQQALGQGPQFIFQYYREEENGRGNFPPRFSGLQFPNYSSELNVNALELDDSALYLCASSEWKGTRVQETQYFGPGTRLLVL.

The rearrangement joins TRBV6-5 to TRBJ1-1; TRBD1 matches at 9 bases. The CDR3 is 14 amino acids. Germline CDR1 and CDR2: MNHEY and SVGAGI. V shed 7 bases and J 2 bases; nucleotides not matched to a gene: 5. The CDR3: CASTRTGVNTEAFF. DNA for the CDR3: TGTGCCAGCACGAGGACAGGGGTTAACACTGAAGCTTTCTTT.

The DNA for the CDR3 is TGTGCCACCAGCACCGGAGGGAGGCGCACAGATACGCAGTATTTT. Translating it yields CATSTGGRRTDTQYF. This chain connects TRBV15 to TRBJ2-3, with D perhaps TRBD2 (6 bases). Germline CDR1 reads LNHNV; CDR2 reads YYDKDF (reference sequence). V lost 4 bases and J 1 base, leaving 12 bases between the germline ends. This CDR3 comprises 15 residues.

In regard to this clone: Other DNA sequences in this specimen translate into the identical CDR3. This chain links TRBV7-6 with TRBJ2-1; 11 bases align to TRBD2. Germline V gene sequence: CDR1 SGHVS, CDR2 FNYEAQ. This CDR3 region has 15 residues. Trimming cost V 6 bases and J 4 bases; bases outside gene matches: 5. CDR3 in DNA: TGTGCCAGCAGTCCCGGGACTAGCGGATACAATGAGCAGTTCTTC. Encoded protein: CASSPGTSGYNEQFF.

The chain employs TRBV7-2 and TRBJ2-7; no reliable D call. CDR3 length equals 15 residues. The germline gives CDR1 SGHTA, CDR2 FQGNSA. The V gene lost 2 bases and the J gene lost 4 bases, with 15 bases spanning the gap. This CDR3 reads CASSLRNSREYEQYF. CDR3 nucleotides: TGTGCCAGCAGCTTAAGGAACAGCCGAGAGTACGAGCAGTACTTC.

This chain links TRBV7-2 with TRBJ2-3, with 10 bases aligning to TRBD2. V shed 9 bases, J shed 4 bases, and the junction held 4 bases outside the gene matches. Germline lookup yields CDR1 SGHTA and CDR2 FQGNSA. The CDR3 is 13 amino acids. The CDR3: CASLAGAADTQYF. CDR3 nucleotide sequence: TGTGCCAGTCTAGCGGGAGCCGCAGATACGCAGTATTTT.